The 29 T cell receptor beta chains below all came from one sample that was sequenced in a study of blood T cell repertoires in COVID-19. Only in-frame clones appear in the TCRdb table, and some are missing; sequencing was by immunoSEQ multiplex PCR. The table has about 210,000 clones, less than 85% seen once. The sequencing input was peripheral blood. All receptors derive from a woman aged 70 to 79 with acute or convalescent COVID-19.

The CDR3 loop reads CATTSGGEETQYF. In DNA, the CDR3 is TGTGCCACCACTAGCGGGGGGGAAGAGACCCAGTACTTC. The V gene is TRBV10-3, the J gene TRBJ2-5; 13 nucleotides align to TRBD2. V lost 10 bases to trimming and J lost 3 bases; unmatched junction nucleotides: 2. Per germline, CDR1 ENHRY and CDR2 SYGVKD. This CDR3 region has 13 residues.

The chain carries TRBV5-4 and TRBJ1-1; D gene uncertain. From germline, CDR1 is SGHNT and CDR2 YYREEE (reference sequence). V was trimmed by 0 bases and J by 5 bases, leaving 14 bases between them. This CDR3 is built from 15 residues. CDR3 in DNA: TGTGCCAGCAGCTTGGGTCACACAGAAAGGACTGAAGCTTTCTTT. Protein product: CASSLGHTERTEAFF. Looking up the rest from reference TRBV5-4 and TRBJ1-1 gives the full variable domain: ETGVTQSPTHLIKTRGQQVTLRCSSQSGHNTVSWYQQALGQGPQFIFQYYREEENGRGNFPPRFSGLQFPNYSSELNVNALELDDSALYLCASSLGHTERTEAFFGQGTRLTVV.

This rearrangement joins TRBV28 to TRBJ1-2; tentative D call: TRBD1 (5 bases). CDR1 is MDHEN and CDR2 is SYDVKM in the germline V gene. The CDR3 totals 15 residues. The V end lost 4 bases, the J end lost 2 bases, and 14 bases lay between the germline ends. In nucleotides, the CDR3 is TGTGCCAGCAGTTCCTACGGGGGAATCAACTATGGCTACACCTTC. Encoded protein: CASSSYGGINYGYTF.

A single count supports this clone. The rearrangement joins TRBV5-1 to TRBJ2-3, with D possibly TRBD2 on 6 matching bases. V was clipped by 4 bases and J by 1 base, with 13 bases between them. Germline assignment: CDR1 SGHRS and CDR2 YFSETQ. The CDR3 length is 15 residues. Here the CDR3 DNA reads TGCGCCAGCAGCAACACGGGACTCGGCACAGATACGCAGTATTTT. Translated, it gives CASSNTGLGTDTQYF. Combining the CDR3 with reference TRBV5-1 and TRBJ2-3 gives the whole variable domain KAGVTQTPRYLIKTRGQQVTLSCSPISGHRSVSWYQQTPGQGLQFLFEYFSETQRNKGNFPGRFSGRQFSNSRSEMNVSTLELGDSALYLCASSNTGLGTDTQYFGPGTRLTVL.

This rearrangement joins TRBV3-1 (or the pseudogene TRBV3-2) to TRBJ2-3, with TRBD2 matching 9 bases. V lost 3 bases and J lost 2; bases outside the gene matches: 6. Germline V gene data show CDR1 as LGHDT and CDR2 as YNNKEL (reference sequence). The CDR3 length is 16 residues. This chain's CDR3 is CASSQPSSGVTDTQYF. In nucleotides, the CDR3 is TGTGCCAGCAGCCAGCCCTCTAGCGGGGTCACAGATACGCAGTATTTT.

The rearrangement uses TRBV6-2 or TRBV6-3 and TRBJ2-1; TRBD1 matches at 7 bases. Per germline, CDR1 MNHEY and CDR2 SVGEGT. The J segment lost 13 bases and the V segment lost 4 bases, leaving 7 bases of the junction unmatched. This CDR3 is built from 12 residues. The CDR3 sequence is CASSWVGTDQFF. DNA of the CDR3: TGTGCCAGCAGTTGGGTCGGGACAGATCAGTTCTTC.

This chain joins TRBV5-4 and TRBJ1-1, with 7 bases lining up with TRBD1. Per germline, CDR1 SGHNT and CDR2 YYREEE (reference sequence). V shed 4 bases and J 2 bases; nucleotides not matched to a gene: 2. This CDR3 region has 13 residues. CDR3 bases: TGTGCCAGCAGCCGGGACAGAAACACTGAAGCTTTCTTT. Translating it yields CASSRDRNTEAFF.

The chain carries TRBV4-3 and TRBJ2-5, with 8 bases identical to TRBD1. Looked up from germline, CDR1 is LGHNA and CDR2 is YSLEER. Trimming removed 2 bases from V and 3 bases from J; junction bases left unmatched: 2. The length of the CDR3 is 14 residues. The CDR3 sequence: CASSQKDREETQYF. CDR3 in DNA: TGCGCCAGCAGCCAAAAGGACAGGGAAGAGACCCAGTACTTC.

V usage is TRBV30 and J usage is TRBJ1-2; D not certain. Trimming stripped 2 bases from V and 4 bases from J, with 5 bases between. CDR1 is GTSNPN, CDR2 SVGIG, per germline (reference sequence). The CDR3 totals 11 residues. CDR3 DNA sequence: TGTGCCTGGAGTAGAGCCTATGGCTACACCTTC. This translates into CAWSRAYGYTF.

The gene calls are TRBV6-4 and TRBJ2-1; 9 positions match TRBD1. This CDR3 comprises 15 residues. Trimming cost V 2 bases and J 7 bases; bases outside gene matches: 6. Germline CDR1 and CDR2: MRHNA and SNTAGT. CDR3 sequence: CASSDDGQGRNEQFF. The CDR3 DNA sequence: TGTGCCAGCAGTGACGACGGACAGGGGAGGAATGAGCAGTTCTTC.

The genes are TRBV30 and TRBJ2-4; a possible D gene is TRBD2 (5 bases). The CDR3 totals 14 residues. Looked up from germline, CDR1 is GTSNPN and CDR2 is SVGIG (reference sequence). The ends were cut back, 2 bases at V and 9 bases at J, with 17 bases in the middle. CDR3 coding DNA: TGTGCCTGGAGTCCTAGCCGCCAGTTCGGCATTCAGTACTTC. Amino acids: CAWSPSRQFGIQYF. The entire variable domain, with the rest obtained from reference TRBV30 and TRBJ2-4, is as follows: SQTIHQWPATLVQPVGSPLSLECTVEGTSNPNLYWYRQAAGRGLQLLFYSVGIGQISSEVPQNLSASRPQDRQFILSSKKLLLSDSGFYLCAWSPSRQFGIQYFGAGTRLSVL.

The chain joins TRBV6-5 to TRBJ2-3, with D perhaps TRBD2 (6 bases). CDR1 and CDR2 from the germline V gene are MNHEY and SVGAGI. The germline V and J ends were trimmed by 0 bases and 1 base, with 11 bases remaining between them. This CDR3 is built from 16 residues. CDR3 sequence (DNA): TGTGCCAGCAGTTACTCGAGGCCGGGGGGCACAGATACGCAGTATTTT. It codes for CASSYSRPGGTDTQYF.

The chain couples TRBV10-3 to TRBJ2-5, with 7 bases lining up with TRBD1. The CDR3 consists of 14 residues. Germline-derived CDR1 and CDR2 are ENHRY and SYGVKD. Germline trimming cut 2 bases from V and 3 bases from J; bases unmatched to any gene: 3. CDR3: CAISEGTAEETQYF. Written as DNA, the CDR3 is TGTGCCATCAGTGAGGGGACAGCGGAAGAGACCCAGTACTTC.

The chain is built from TRBV19 and TRBJ2-5; D is unclear. The CDR3 is 14 amino acids. CDR1 and CDR2 from the germline V gene are LNHDA and SQIVND (reference sequence). V was trimmed by 8 bases and J by 2 bases, leaving 15 bases between them. The CDR3 sequence: CASSQLGRQETQYF. The CDR3 bases are TGTGCCAGTTCTCAACTGGGCAGACAAGAGACCCAGTACTTC.

The genes are TRBV20-1 and TRBJ2-7; tentative D call: TRBD2 (5 bases). V lost 5 bases, J lost 6 bases, and 11 bases lay in between. This CDR3 contains 11 residues. CDR1 is DFQATT, CDR2 SNEGSKA, per germline (reference sequence). Here the CDR3 reads CSALDLSEQYF. In DNA form, the CDR3 reads TGCAGTGCTTTGGACTTATCCGAGCAGTACTTC.

This sequence joins TRBV4-1 and TRBJ1-1; 11 bases match TRBD1. The J segment lost 5 bases and the V segment lost 2 bases, leaving 10 bases of the junction unmatched. Germline CDR1 reads MGHRA; CDR2 reads YSYEKL. This CDR3 has 17 amino acids. The CDR3 sequence: CASSQSGQGEVMTEAFF. As DNA, the CDR3 is TGCGCCAGCAGCCAATCGGGACAGGGGGAGGTCATGACTGAAGCTTTCTTT.

The chain recombines TRBV10-1 with TRBJ2-5, with 11 bases fitting TRBD1. This CDR3 is built from 15 residues. Germline lookup yields CDR1 WNHNN and CDR2 SYGVQD (reference sequence). The V segment lost 4 bases and the J segment 5 bases; nucleotides outside the gene matches: 6. The CDR3 nucleotides read TGCGCCAGCAGTGGAGGGACAGGGGGTTGGGAGACCCAGTACTTC. Its translation: CASSGGTGGWETQYF.

A few counts support this clone. The chain carries TRBV7-2 and TRBJ2-5; 11 nucleotides agree with TRBD2. Germline V gives CDR1 SGHTA, CDR2 FQGNSA. CDR3 length: 16 amino acids. The V gene end was trimmed by 0 bases and the J gene end by 5 bases; junction bases not matched to a gene: 5. The CDR3 DNA reads TGTGCCAGCAGCTTAGCTAGCGGGGGGGCCGTTGAGACCCAGTACTTC. Residues: CASSLASGGAVETQYF.

This clone was seen only once. CDR3 protein: CASSFGDNKNIQYF. CDR3 nucleotides: TGTGCCAGCAGCTTCGGGGACAACAAAAACATTCAGTACTTC. The V call is TRBV7-9, the J call TRBJ2-4; D possibly corresponds to TRBD1 (6 bases). Germline loops: CDR1 SEHNR, CDR2 FQNEAQ (reference sequence). The CDR3 loop spans 14 amino acids. Trimming stripped 3 bases from V and 3 bases from J, with 9 bases between.

In this sample, this clone turned up a few times. This sequence joins TRBV6-5 and TRBJ1-5, with a weak D call TRBD1 (5 bases). The CDR3 spans 13 residues. From germline, CDR1 is MNHEY and CDR2 SVGAGI. Trimming removed 9 bases from V and 0 bases from J, with 9 bases in between. In DNA, the CDR3 is TGTGCCAGTCGGGGGAATAGCAATCAGCCCCAGCATTTT. It specifies CASRGNSNQPQHF.

In its sample, this clone was seen a few times. This chain connects TRBV19 to TRBJ2-5, with D perhaps matching TRBD1 (6 bases). Germline V gene sequence: CDR1 LNHDA, CDR2 SQIVND (reference sequence). The CDR3 totals 15 residues. Trimming removed 3 bases at V and 5 bases at J, with 16 bases between. CDR3 DNA sequence: TGTGCCAGTAGTATGAACAGGGTCCTGGGCGAGACCCAGTACTTC. Its translation: CASSMNRVLGETQYF.

The DNA of the CDR3 is TGTGCCAGCAGCCAAGGAGGGGAAATCTATGGCTACACCTTC. This translates into CASSQGGEIYGYTF. The chain is built from TRBV6-5 and TRBJ1-2, with D perhaps matching TRBD1 (5 bases). Germline assignment: CDR1 MNHEY and CDR2 SVGAGI. V was trimmed by 6 bases and J by 4 bases, leaving 15 bases between them. This CDR3 has 14 amino acids.

The gene calls are TRBV15 and TRBJ1-2; TRBD1 aligns across 7 bases. CDR1 and CDR2 from the germline V gene are LNHNV and YYDKDF (reference sequence). This CDR3 has 13 amino acids. V was clipped by 0 bases and J by 6 bases; unmatched bases: 1. The CDR3 nucleotides are TGTGCCACCAGCAGAGATACAGGGGATGGCTACACCTTC. This encodes CATSRDTGDGYTF.

V gene TRBV10-3 combines with J gene TRBJ2-5; the match to TRBD1 covers 9 bases. CDR1 is ENHRY, CDR2 SYGVKD, per germline. V shed 10 bases and J 1 base; nucleotides not matched to a gene: 7. CDR3 length: 14 residues. This CDR3 reads CATRDRDIQETQYF. In nucleotides, the CDR3 is TGTGCCACTCGGGACAGGGACATCCAAGAGACCCAGTACTTC.

V usage is TRBV10-1 and J usage is TRBJ2-7; 7 nucleotides agree with TRBD1. V lost 6 bases to trimming and J lost 1 base; unmatched junction nucleotides: 9. This CDR3 region has 15 residues. CDR1 and CDR2 from the germline V gene are WNHNN and SYGVQD (reference sequence). The CDR3 DNA is TGCGCCAGCAGCGGGACAGCTTCTCCTTCCTACGAGCAGTACGTC. Amino acid sequence: CASSGTASPSYEQYV.

The chain links TRBV3-1 (or the pseudogene TRBV3-2) to TRBJ2-5; 7 bases fit TRBD1. Germline-derived CDR1 and CDR2 are LGHDT and YNNKEL (reference sequence). V dropped 1 base and J dropped 3; count of bases not matched to a gene: 8. The CDR3 runs to 16 residues. CDR3 in DNA: TGTGCCAGCAGCCAAGGGTCCCCACAGGGGAAAGAGACCCAGTACTTC. This gives the protein CASSQGSPQGKETQYF.

CDR3 in amino acids: CASSIFWSAEDYGYTF. As DNA, the CDR3 is TGTGCCAGTAGTATATTCTGGAGTGCAGAGGACTATGGCTACACCTTC. The V call is TRBV19, the J call TRBJ1-2; D unresolved. This CDR3 has 16 amino acids. Germline CDR1 reads LNHDA; CDR2 reads SQIVND (reference sequence). V lost 2 bases and J 3 bases, leaving 16 bases between the germline ends.

This chain links TRBV5-6 with TRBJ1-2, with D tentatively TRBD1 (5 bases). The CDR3 spans 14 residues. V dropped 6 bases and J dropped 2 bases, with 14 bases sitting between them. Germline V gene data show CDR1 as SGHDT and CDR2 as YYEEEE. CDR3 region: CASTTRGVNYGYTF. The CDR3 bases are TGTGCCAGCACAACTCGGGGGGTAAACTATGGCTACACCTTC. Supplemented by reference TRBV5-6 and TRBJ1-2, the full variable domain reads DAGVTQSPTHLIKTRGQQVTLRCSPKSGHDTVSWYQQALGQGPQFIFQYYEEEERQRGNFPDRFSGHQFPNYSSELNVNALLLGDSALYLCASTTRGVNYGYTFGSGTRLTVV.

This clone was seen only a few times. One end of the junction fails to match germline, which may point to a read error. The chain has TRBV5-8 and TRBJ2-3; possibly TRBD1 for D (5 bases). Germline CDR1 is SGHTS and CDR2 is YDEGEE. The CDR3 covers 11 residues. CDR3 loop: CASSPTVTQYF. CDR3 coding DNA: TGTGCCAGCAGCCCGACAGTTACGCAGTATTTT.